The 12 T cell receptor beta chains presented below share a single source sample, sequenced in a study of blood T cells in healthy people across ages. A second PCR, run for about 7 to 11 cycles, used a sample-barcoded 5' primer plus a J-beta primer mix. TCRdb redid the calling of the 5' RACE reads with MiXCR, one entry per CDR3 protein. The table shows approximately 810,000 distinct CDR3 sequences, with about 34% occurring only once. Material for sequencing was blood. The receptors here all came from a young man in good health.

Only one count was recorded for this clonotype. This could be a read error, since a much larger clone is one nucleotide away. The chain couples TRBV27 to TRBJ2-7; TRBD1 aligns across 8 bases. The germline V gene has CDR1 MNHEY and CDR2 SMNVEV (reference sequence). The CDR3 runs 12 residues. CDR3 bases: TGTGCCAGCAGTCCTCGGACAGGGAAGCAGTCCTTC. This encodes CASSPRTGKQSF.

This clonotype was observed a few times. J is TRBJ2-3 and V is TRBV5-1; 8 positions match TRBD1. Germline V lookup: CDR1 SGHRS, CDR2 YFSETQ. The CDR3 length is 15 residues. The V gene end was trimmed by 4 bases and the J gene end by 5 bases; junction bases not matched to a gene: 9. The CDR3 region is CASSAMTGAEDTQYF. DNA for the CDR3: TGCGCCAGCAGCGCCATGACAGGGGCAGAAGATACGCAGTATTTT.

The V and J genes are TRBV6-2 or TRBV6-3 and TRBJ2-7; 12 nucleotides match TRBD2. V gave up 4 bases and J gave up 2 bases; unmatched junction bases: 6. CDR1 MNHEY and CDR2 SVGEGT come from the germline V gene. The length of the CDR3 is 16 residues. CDR3 DNA sequence: TGTGCCAGCAGTTTCCGGACTAGCGGGGAGCCCTACGAGCAGTACTTC. Translation: CASSFRTSGEPYEQYF.

The chain has TRBV6-6 and TRBJ1-2; TRBD1 agrees at 7 bases. Germline V lookup: CDR1 MNHNY, CDR2 SVGAGI (reference sequence). CDR3 length equals 13 residues. V was pared by 6 bases and J by 6 bases, with 7 bases of the junction left unmatched. CDR3 loop: CASSEGTADGYTF. CDR3 bases: TGTGCCAGCAGCGAAGGGACAGCGGATGGCTACACCTTC.

CDR3 coding DNA: TGTGCCACCAGCGGGCCGTACGGGACTAGCGGACCACAAGAGACCCAGTACTTC. This encodes CATSGPYGTSGPQETQYF. The chain uses TRBV15 and TRBJ2-5; the match to TRBD2 covers 11 bases. The CDR3 has 18 residues. Per germline, CDR1 LNHNV and CDR2 YYDKDF (reference sequence). V gave up 5 bases and J gave up 2 bases; unmatched junction bases: 13.

This clonotype was seen repeatedly, ten times or more. The CDR3 protein is CSAIPGLPTDTQYF. The DNA for the CDR3 is TGCAGTGCTATTCCGGGACTCCCCACAGATACGCAGTATTTT. The gene calls are TRBV20-1 and TRBJ2-3; D might be TRBD2 (6 bases). V was clipped by 4 bases and J by 2 bases, with 13 bases between them. CDR3 length: 14 residues. Germline V gene sequence: CDR1 DFQATT, CDR2 SNEGSKA (reference sequence).

The chain joins TRBV20-1 to TRBJ2-6; D is uncertain. Deletions cut 2 bases from V and 0 bases from J, with 11 bases between. Looked up from germline, CDR1 is DFQATT and CDR2 is SNEGSKA (reference sequence). The CDR3 extends over 16 amino acids. Here the CDR3 DNA reads TGCAGTGCTAGAAGTCCCAGGAGCTCTGGGGCCAACGTCCTGACTTTC. This gives the protein CSARSPRSSGANVLTF.

This chain links TRBV7-2 with TRBJ2-1, with D perhaps being TRBD1 or TRBD2 (6 bases each). The J call may be in error: the DNA end matches TRBJ2-7 better. Germline V gene lookup returns CDR1 SGHTA and CDR2 FQGNSA. CDR3 length: 16 residues. CDR3 sequence (DNA): TGTGCCAGCAGCTTAGTAGGAGGGGGTACATACAATGAGCAGTACTTC. Translating it yields CASSLVGGGTYNEQYF.

This clonotype was recorded many times. V is TRBV20-1 and J is TRBJ2-7, with D unclear. Germline CDR1 is DFQATT and CDR2 is SNEGSKA (reference sequence). The length of the CDR3 is 14 residues. The ends were cut back, 6 bases at V and 0 bases at J, with 15 bases in the middle. The DNA of the CDR3 is TGCAGTGCCAACAAAGTCTCTAGCTCCTACGAGCAGTACTTC. It translates to CSANKVSSSYEQYF.

The chain carries TRBV20-1 and TRBJ1-1, with 9 bases matching TRBD1. The J segment lost 3 bases and the V segment lost 4 bases, leaving 3 bases of the junction unmatched. The germline V gene has CDR1 DFQATT and CDR2 SNEGSKA (reference sequence). The CDR3 loop spans 13 amino acids. The CDR3 spells CSANRGPDTEAFF. Here the CDR3 DNA reads TGCAGTGCTAACAGGGGGCCGGACACTGAAGCTTTCTTT.

This clonotype has ten or more counts. The chain links TRBV10-3 to TRBJ1-2, with D uncertain. The V and J ends lost 4 bases and 4 bases respectively, with 13 bases between them. Germline CDR1 reads ENHRY; CDR2 reads SYGVKD. The CDR3 is 14 amino acids. CDR3 loop: CAISGTDTFYGYTF. For the CDR3, the DNA is TGTGCCATCAGTGGGACCGATACTTTCTATGGCTACACCTTC.

This clonotype turned up a few times. The genes are TRBV12-3 or TRBV12-4 and TRBJ1-4, with 9 nucleotides matching TRBD1. The CDR3 is 15 amino acids. Trimming at V came to 6 bases and at J to 8 bases, leaving 10 bases not matched to a gene. CDR3 region: CASSPTGQGGEKLFF. The CDR3 region has the DNA TGTGCCAGCAGCCCCACGGGACAGGGAGGCGAAAAACTGTTTTTT.